This T cell receptor (beta chain) was captured by sequencing in a study of control samples from healthy donors and cancer patients. The CDR3 is made up of 15 amino acids. Looked up from germline, CDR1 is ENHRY and CDR2 is SYGVKD. V shed 4 bases, J shed 0 bases, and the junction held 5 bases outside the gene matches. Sequenced by immunoSEQ multiplex PCR; TCRdb stores in-frame clones only, minus some. The sample includes approximately 170,000 clones, around 91% seen only once; the top ten take 1.1% to 1.5%. Input material: blood. This sequence originates from a woman aged 45 to 65 in good health. The chain carries TRBV10-3 and TRBJ1-1; 7 bases align to TRBD1. The CDR3 loop is CAISGQGKMNTEAFF. The CDR3 DNA reads as TGTGCCATCAGTGGACAGGGTAAAATGAACACTGAAGCTTTCTTT.